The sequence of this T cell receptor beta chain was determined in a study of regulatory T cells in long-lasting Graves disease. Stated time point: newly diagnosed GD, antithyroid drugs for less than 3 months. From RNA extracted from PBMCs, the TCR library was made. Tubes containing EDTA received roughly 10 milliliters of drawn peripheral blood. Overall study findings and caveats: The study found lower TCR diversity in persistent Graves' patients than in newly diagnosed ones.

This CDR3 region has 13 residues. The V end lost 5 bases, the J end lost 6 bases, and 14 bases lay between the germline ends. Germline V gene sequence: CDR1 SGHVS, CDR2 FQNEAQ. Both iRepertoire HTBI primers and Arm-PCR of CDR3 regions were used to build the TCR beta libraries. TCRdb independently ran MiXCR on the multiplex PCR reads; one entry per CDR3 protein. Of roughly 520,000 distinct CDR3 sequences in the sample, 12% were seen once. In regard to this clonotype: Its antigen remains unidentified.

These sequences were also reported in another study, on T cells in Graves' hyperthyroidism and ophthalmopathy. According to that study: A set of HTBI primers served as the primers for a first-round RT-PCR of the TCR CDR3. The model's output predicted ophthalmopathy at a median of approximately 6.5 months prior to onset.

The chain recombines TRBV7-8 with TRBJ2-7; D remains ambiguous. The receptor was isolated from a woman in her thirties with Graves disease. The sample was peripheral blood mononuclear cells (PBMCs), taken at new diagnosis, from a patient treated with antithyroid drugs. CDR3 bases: TGTGCCAGCAGCGGGATCTTCGACTCCGAGCAGTACTTC. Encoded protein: CASSGIFDSEQYF.